This TCR beta chain was captured in a study of T cells after yellow fever vaccination. Study findings and constraints: Overlap between CD4 and CD8 compartments was detected for a small share of clonotypes.

Many counts were recorded for this clonotype. After removal of 5 bases from V and 6 bases from J, the junction contained 7 bases not matched to a gene. The CDR3 has 14 residues. CDR1 and CDR2 (germline): MNHNY, SVGAGI (reference sequence). TCR cDNA was made by 5'RACE template switching, adding a universal primer site and UMIs. TCRdb re-analysed the 5' RACE reads in MiXCR, keeping a single row per CDR3 protein. The sample yields approximately 26,000 distinct CDR3 sequences, approximately 4.9% seen once. The source of this sequence is a man aged 18 to 30 who received the YFV17D yellow fever vaccine. The source was PBMCs, either bulk or a sorted T-cell subset (CD4+, CD8+, memory, or dextramer-sorted; not recorded which), collected on the day of the yellow fever booster vaccination. The V call is TRBV6-6, the J call TRBJ1-5, with TRBD1 identical over 7 bases. The CDR3 region is CASSDLTGVQPQHF. CDR3 DNA: TGTGCCAGCAGTGATCTTACAGGGGTTCAGCCCCAGCATTTT.